This T cell receptor (beta chain) stems from a study of CD8 T cells in Susac syndrome. Overall study findings and caveats: As acknowledged by the study, its TCR sequencing and HLA analysis included a relatively small number of individuals.

CDR1 is LGHDT, CDR2 YNNKEL, per germline (reference sequence). Trimming took off 6 bases at V and 7 bases at J, with 15 bases between the two ends. The CDR3 is made up of 13 amino acids. It was with random hexamers that about 0.45 to 1 ug RNA was reverse transcribed. Amplification of TCR beta CDR3 across 54 Vbeta and 13 Jbeta was performed with immunoSEQ multiplex PCR. TCRdb re-called the immunoSEQ multiplex PCR reads with MiXCR, one entry per CDR3 protein. The sample carries around 200,000 distinct CDR3 sequences, approximately 95% recorded once. In blood CD8+ and CD4+ T cells, TCR beta underwent sequencing. Negative isolation yielded CD8+ and CD4+ T cells; FACS enriched TEMRA cells. For this clonotype: Its target is not known.

The rearrangement joins TRBV3-1 to TRBJ1-2, with D possibly TRBD1 on 6 matching bases. The sequence was obtained from a human donor with multiple sclerosis. The sequenced sample consisted of CD4+ T cells from PBMCs. CDR3 loop: CASSPRLGGGYTF. CDR3 sequence (DNA): TGTGCCAGCAGTCCTCGATTAGGGGGTGGCTACACCTTC.